The next 19 T cell receptor beta chains were all read from a single sample in a study of blood T cell dynamics during melanoma immunotherapy. Here immunoSEQ multiplex PCR was the method, and the copy in TCRdb shows in-frame clones only, minus some. The sample holds thousands of clones, roughly 82% seen once. Time point meaning: week 3, after first cycle of checkpoint inhibitor. The sequences come from blood, collected from a patient treated with checkpoint blockade. All receptors come from a human donor with melanoma. Some clones in this sample may be carry-over from other donors' samples.

The chain recombines TRBV30 with TRBJ1-6; a weak D match, TRBD1 (5 bases). Germline V gives CDR1 GTSNPN, CDR2 SVGIG (reference sequence). V lost 0 bases to trimming and J lost 7 bases, with 13 bases between them. The CDR3 length is 15 residues. CDR3 residues: CAWSVGTGRNSPLHF. The CDR3 region has the DNA TGTGCCTGGAGTGTCGGGACGGGTCGAAATTCACCCCTCCACTTT.

The V and J genes are TRBV5-1 and TRBJ2-5; D remains ambiguous. Trimming pared 4 bases from V and 4 bases from J, leaving 8 bases between. The CDR3 spans 12 residues. Germline CDR1 SGHRS, CDR2 YFSETQ. Written as DNA, the CDR3 is TGCGCCAGCAGCAACCTAACAGAGACCCAGTACTTC. Translated: CASSNLTETQYF.

The chain employs TRBV6-1 and TRBJ1-2, with 7 bases fitting TRBD1. The CDR3 sequence is 13 residues long. Germline V gene data show CDR1 as MNHNS and CDR2 as SASEGT. V lost 7 bases to trimming and J lost 2 bases; unmatched junction nucleotides: 4. CDR3 nucleotides: TGTGCCAGCACTCCGACAGGGAACTATGGCTACACCTTC. This sequence encodes CASTPTGNYGYTF.

The chain recombines TRBV5-1 with TRBJ1-4, with 10 bases identical to TRBD1. The CDR3 totals 14 residues. J was trimmed by 7 bases and V by 4 bases; bases with no gene match: 4. The V gene's germline CDR1 is SGHRS and CDR2 YFSETQ. CDR3 residues: CASSKTGGSEKLFF. CDR3 in DNA: TGCGCCAGCAGCAAGACAGGGGGCAGTGAAAAACTGTTTTTT. Complete variable domain (other parts from reference TRBV5-1 and TRBJ1-4): KAGVTQTPRYLIKTRGQQVTLSCSPISGHRSVSWYQQTPGQGLQFLFEYFSETQRNKGNFPGRFSGRQFSNSRSEMNVSTLELGDSALYLCASSKTGGSEKLFFGSGTQLSVL.

The V gene is TRBV7-2, the J gene TRBJ2-1; 8 positions agree with TRBD1. V lost 6 bases to trimming and J lost 2 bases; unmatched junction nucleotides: 3. This CDR3 region has 14 residues. Germline V CDR1 and CDR2: SGHTA, FQGNSA. The CDR3 loop reads CASRRTGPYNEQFF. As DNA, the CDR3 is TGTGCCAGCAGACGGACAGGGCCCTACAATGAGCAGTTCTTC.

The CDR3 nucleotides are TGCGCCAGCAGCTTAGAACAGGGTGTTGAAAAACTGTTTTTT. Protein product: CASSLEQGVEKLFF. This rearrangement joins TRBV5-1 to TRBJ1-4; tentative D call: TRBD1 (6 bases). Trimming stripped 2 bases from V and 7 bases from J, with 12 bases between. The CDR3 runs 14 residues. Germline V gene sequence: CDR1 SGHRS, CDR2 YFSETQ.

The chain carries TRBV6-6 and TRBJ1-4, with a tentative D call TRBD1 (5 bases). V lost 2 bases, J lost 8 bases, and 18 bases lay in between. The CDR3 sequence is 16 residues long. Germline lookup yields CDR1 MNHNY and CDR2 SVGAGI (reference sequence). The CDR3 sequence is CASSYSDPRAGEKLFF. CDR3 nucleotide sequence: TGTGCCAGCAGTTACAGTGACCCCAGGGCTGGGGAAAAACTGTTTTTT.

This rearrangement joins TRBV5-1 to TRBJ2-5; TRBD2 might be the D (6 bases). CDR1 is SGHRS, CDR2 YFSETQ, per germline. The CDR3 contains 14 residues. V lost 3 bases and J 2 bases, leaving 11 bases between the germline ends. This chain's CDR3 is CASSSGAGQETQYF. The CDR3 nucleotides are TGCGCCAGCAGCTCTGGGGCGGGGCAAGAGACCCAGTACTTC.

CDR3 protein: CAWSVIGPTQYF. CDR3 nucleotide sequence: TGTGCCTGGAGTGTAATCGGCCCGACCCAGTACTTC. The J gene is TRBJ2-5, the V gene TRBV30; no firm D call. CDR3 size: 12 residues. Per germline, CDR1 GTSNPN and CDR2 SVGIG (reference sequence). Trimming shortened V by 0 bases and J by 7 bases, and 9 bases separated the two germline ends.

In its sample, this clone was seen once. The V gene is TRBV15, the J gene TRBJ2-3; D unresolved. The germline CDR1 and CDR2 sequences are LNHNV and YYDKDF (reference sequence). The V gene lost 0 bases and the J gene lost 0 bases, with 10 bases spanning the gap. The CDR3 length is 16 residues. The CDR3 region has the DNA TGTGCCACCAGCAGAGATTCACCAGCTAGCACAGATACGCAGTATTTT. Encoded protein: CATSRDSPASTDTQYF.

The CDR3 DNA sequence: TGTGCCAGCACCTCCACAGGGGACACAAAGTACGAGCAGTACTTC. Translated: CASTSTGDTKYEQYF. The gene calls are TRBV7-2 and TRBJ2-7, with 7 bases matching TRBD1. Germline trimming cut 7 bases from V and 4 bases from J; bases unmatched to any gene: 13. CDR1 and CDR2 (germline): SGHTA, FQGNSA. The CDR3 has 15 residues.

The chain has TRBV19 and TRBJ1-5; D is unclear. V was clipped by 4 bases and J by 5 bases, with 6 bases between them. The CDR3 is 12 amino acids. Looked up from germline, CDR1 is LNHDA and CDR2 is SQIVND (reference sequence). This CDR3 is CASSKRDQPQHF. The CDR3, as DNA: TGTGCCAGTAGTAAGAGGGATCAGCCCCAGCATTTT.

The V gene is TRBV15, the J gene TRBJ2-7; TRBD2 matches at 10 bases. Germline values: CDR1 LNHNV, CDR2 YYDKDF (reference sequence). V lost 1 base, J lost 4 bases, and 4 bases stayed unmatched. The CDR3 spans 15 residues. Here the CDR3 DNA reads TGTGCCACCAGCAGAGTCCCTAGCGGGGGATACGAGCAGTACTTC. Translation: CATSRVPSGGYEQYF.

The rearrangement uses TRBV19 and TRBJ1-1, with TRBD1 identical over 9 bases. Germline CDR1 LNHDA, CDR2 SQIVND (reference sequence). CDR3 length: 14 residues. Trimming cost V 6 bases and J 1 base; bases outside gene matches: 3. CDR3 sequence: CASSYRGQNTEAFF. The CDR3 bases are TGTGCCAGTAGCTACAGGGGGCAGAACACTGAAGCTTTCTTT.

The chain combines TRBV15 with TRBJ1-5; D is unclear. This CDR3 is built from 12 residues. The V end was cut by 2 bases, the J end by 4 bases, with 3 bases between. The germline V gene encodes CDR1 LNHNV and CDR2 YYDKDF (reference sequence). The CDR3 here is CATSRLNQPQHF. CDR3 nucleotides: TGTGCCACCAGCAGACTTAATCAGCCCCAGCATTTT.

J is TRBJ1-6 and V is TRBV27; D unclear. Trimming left V 1 base short and J 9 bases short, with 10 bases between. Germline-derived CDR1 and CDR2 are MNHEY and SMNVEV (reference sequence). The CDR3 extends over 14 amino acids. CDR3 in DNA: TGTGCCAGCAGTTTATTGGGGAGTGGTTCACCCCTCCACTTT. Its translation: CASSLLGSGSPLHF.

The chain has TRBV2 and TRBJ2-7, with D possibly being TRBD1 or TRBD2 (6 bases each). Germline-derived CDR1 and CDR2 are SNHLY and FYNNEI. Trimming pared 6 bases from V and 2 bases from J, leaving 14 bases between. The CDR3 totals 14 residues. The CDR3 loop is CASRAGHATYEQYF. As DNA, the CDR3 is TGTGCCAGCAGGGCGGGACACGCAACCTACGAGCAGTACTTC.

The chain uses TRBV7-2 and TRBJ2-2; D gene ambiguous. V was pared by 5 bases and J by 0 bases, with 13 bases between. CDR1 is SGHTA, CDR2 FQGNSA, per germline. The CDR3 spans 16 residues. As DNA, the CDR3 is TGTGCCAGCAGCCAACGGCACTTCGCGAACACCGGGGAGCTGTTTTTT. This encodes CASSQRHFANTGELFF. Drawing the rest from reference TRBV7-2 and TRBJ2-2, the complete variable domain is GAGVSQSPSNKVTEKGKDVELRCDPISGHTALYWYRQSLGQGLEFLIYFQGNSAPDKSGLPSDRFSAERTGGSVSTLTIQRTQQEDSAVYLCASSQRHFANTGELFFGEGSRLTVL.

This chain joins TRBV9 and TRBJ1-4, with D perhaps TRBD1 (5 bases). V was clipped by 0 bases and J by 8 bases, with 20 bases between them. The CDR3 loop spans 17 amino acids. Germline V CDR1 and CDR2: SGDLS, YYNGEE. CDR3 loop: CASSVGGAGTIGEKLFF. The DNA for the CDR3 is TGTGCCAGCAGCGTAGGCGGCGCAGGGACGATAGGGGAAAAACTGTTTTTT.